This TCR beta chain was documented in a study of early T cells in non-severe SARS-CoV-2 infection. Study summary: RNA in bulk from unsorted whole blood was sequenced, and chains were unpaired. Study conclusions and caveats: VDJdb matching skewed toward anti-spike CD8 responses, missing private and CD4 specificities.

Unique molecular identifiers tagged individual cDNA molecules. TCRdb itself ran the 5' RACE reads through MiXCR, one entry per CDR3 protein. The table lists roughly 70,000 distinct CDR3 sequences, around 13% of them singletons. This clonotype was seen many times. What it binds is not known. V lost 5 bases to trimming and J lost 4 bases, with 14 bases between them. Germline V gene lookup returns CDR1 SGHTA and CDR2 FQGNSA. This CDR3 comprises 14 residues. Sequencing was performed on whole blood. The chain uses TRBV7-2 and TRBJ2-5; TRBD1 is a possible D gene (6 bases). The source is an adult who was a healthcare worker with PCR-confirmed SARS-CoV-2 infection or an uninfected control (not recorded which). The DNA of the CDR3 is TGTGCCAGCAGCCATAAAAACAGGGCAGAGACCCAGTACTTC. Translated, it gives CASSHKNRAETQYF.